This record covers a single T cell receptor beta chain. TCRdb re-derived calls from the 5' RACE reads in MiXCR, one entry per CDR3 protein. Among about 32,000 distinct CDR3 sequences, roughly a quarter were seen once, and the ten largest hold 4.3%. The CDR3 has 16 amino acids. Trimming cost V 3 bases and J 3 bases, with 18 bases left between them. Germline CDR1 and CDR2: LGHDT and YNNKEL (reference sequence). The clonotype originates from a female donor with breast cancer. The V gene is TRBV3-1, the J gene TRBJ2-7, with TRBD2 as a possible D gene (5 bases). Sequenced: memory CD4+ T cells sorted from blood. Subset specified: memory CD4+ T cells, CD4+CD45RO+CD25-. CDR3 DNA sequence: TGTGCCAGCAGCCACGCAGGACTTGCGCCTGACTACGAGCAGTACTTC. It is translated as CASSHAGLAPDYEQYF.